Each of the 14 T cell receptor beta chains below was sequenced from the same sample in a study of PD-L1 blockade in urothelial cancer. The time point is: peripheral blood 6 weeks after treatment start. TCRdb's copy holds only in-frame clones and misses some; the assay was immunoSEQ multiplex PCR. Of 120,000 or so clones in the sample, more than 75% were seen once. The sequencing used PBMCs, collected around atezolizumab (anti-PD-L1) treatment. Receptors originate from a man aged 50-60 years with urothelial cancer.

J is TRBJ2-1 and V is TRBV5-1; D remains unclear. CDR1 is SGHRS and CDR2 is YFSETQ in the germline V gene. The CDR3 length is 13 residues. Trimming took off 3 bases at V and 1 base at J, with 5 bases between the two ends. CDR3 DNA: TGCGCCAGCAGCTCGGGTTCCTACAATGAGCAGTTCTTC. Translating it yields CASSSGSYNEQFF.

The V gene is TRBV2, the J gene TRBJ2-2; no reliable D call. CDR1 is SNHLY and CDR2 is FYNNEI in the germline V gene. The length of the CDR3 is 15 residues. The ends were cut back, 7 bases at V and 1 base at J, with 13 bases in the middle. CDR3 region: CASIPYAGNTGELFF. In DNA, the CDR3 is TGTGCCAGCATACCCTATGCAGGGAACACCGGGGAGCTGTTTTTT.

The chain is built from TRBV14 and TRBJ2-7; the D gene is possibly TRBD1 (7 bases). CDR1 is SGHDN and CDR2 is FVKESK in the germline V gene. The V end lost 4 bases, the J end lost 6 bases, and 13 bases lay between the germline ends. The CDR3 is made up of 13 amino acids. CDR3 loop: CASSRFRGAEQYF. The CDR3 nucleotides are TGTGCCAGCAGCCGTTTCAGGGGGGCCGAGCAGTACTTC.

This chain links TRBV28 with TRBJ2-7; 11 bases line up with TRBD2. The CDR3 loop spans 16 amino acids. Germline values: CDR1 MDHEN, CDR2 SYDVKM. Germline trimming cut 4 bases from V and 1 base from J; bases unmatched to any gene: 6. This CDR3 reads CASSSGGTSGSYEQYF. The CDR3 coding sequence is TGTGCCAGCAGTTCCGGCGGGACTAGCGGTTCCTACGAGCAGTACTTC.

CDR3 residues: CASSVGGQGRNTGELFF. The CDR3 DNA reads TGTGCCAGCAGCGTAGGAGGGCAAGGGCGGAACACCGGGGAGCTGTTTTTT. V usage is TRBV9 and J usage is TRBJ2-2; TRBD2 is a possible D gene (5 bases). This CDR3 has 17 residues. Germline V gene sequence: CDR1 SGDLS, CDR2 YYNGEE. V dropped 0 bases and J dropped 1 base, with 13 bases sitting between them.

This clone was picked up a small number of times. V is TRBV5-6 and J is TRBJ2-5; 8 bases map to TRBD2. V was clipped by 4 bases and J by 5 bases; unmatched bases: 10. This CDR3 has 15 amino acids. Germline V gene sequence: CDR1 SGHDT, CDR2 YYEEEE. CDR3 residues: CASSPAGLGEETQYF. The CDR3 coding sequence is TGTGCCAGCAGCCCCGCGGGACTAGGGGAGGAGACCCAGTACTTC.

The rearrangement links TRBV5-5 to TRBJ2-7; TRBD1 matches at 10 bases. Germline-derived CDR1 and CDR2 are SGHKS and YYEKEE (reference sequence). J gave up 7 bases and V 5 bases, and 9 bases lay outside the gene matches. The CDR3 is 14 residues long. The CDR3 bases are TGTGCCAGCAGAAGGGGACAGGGGTCCGGGGAGCAGTACTTC. It is translated as CASRRGQGSGEQYF.

The V gene is TRBV19, the J gene TRBJ2-3, with 10 bases identical to TRBD2. The CDR3 runs 15 residues. Germline CDR1 and CDR2: LNHDA and SQIVND (reference sequence). J was trimmed by 1 base and V by 7 bases; bases with no gene match: 5. The CDR3 DNA sequence: TGTGCCAGTACCATGACTAGCGGGCGCACAGATACGCAGTATTTT. It is translated as CASTMTSGRTDTQYF.

This clone was observed a few times. The chain uses TRBV11-1 and TRBJ2-7; 10 nucleotides agree with TRBD2. J lost 1 base, V lost 5 bases, and 11 bases had no gene match. Germline CDR1 SGHAT, CDR2 FQDESV (reference sequence). The CDR3 length is 17 residues. This CDR3 is CASSRLAGDLTSYEQYF. The CDR3 DNA reads TGTGCCAGCAGCAGGCTAGCGGGAGATCTCACATCCTACGAGCAGTACTTC.

This chain connects TRBV28 to TRBJ1-2; 8 positions match TRBD1. J was trimmed by 2 bases and V by 4 bases; bases with no gene match: 3. CDR3 length: 14 amino acids. Germline V CDR1 and CDR2: MDHEN, SYDVKM. CDR3 sequence (DNA): TGTGCCAGCAGTTCCGGGACAGGAAACTATGGCTACACCTTC. It codes for CASSSGTGNYGYTF.

J is TRBJ1-2 and V is TRBV15; 7 nucleotides agree with TRBD1. The ends lost 2 bases at V and 4 bases at J; junction bases unmatched: 7. Germline V gene lookup returns CDR1 LNHNV and CDR2 YYDKDF (reference sequence). CDR3 length equals 15 residues. The CDR3 protein is CATSRPPTGSYGYTF. The CDR3 bases are TGTGCCACCAGCAGACCCCCGACAGGGAGCTATGGCTACACCTTC.

CDR3 sequence reads: CASRSGLSNIQYF. The CDR3 coding sequence is TGTGCCAGTCGGAGCGGGCTTTCAAACATTCAGTACTTC. The chain recombines TRBV19 with TRBJ2-4, with D possibly being TRBD2 (6 bases). This CDR3 spans 13 amino acids. In germline, CDR1 is LNHDA, CDR2 SQIVND (reference sequence). V was trimmed by 8 bases and J by 6 bases, leaving 14 bases between them. Based on the CDR3 plus reference TRBV19 and TRBJ2-4, the full variable domain is DGGITQSPKYLFRKEGQNVTLSCEQNLNHDAMYWYRQDPGQGLRLIYYSQIVNDFQKGDIAEGYSVSREKKESFPLTVTSAQKNPTAFYLCASRSGLSNIQYFGAGTRLSVL.

This chain connects TRBV5-5 to TRBJ2-1; 10 bases map to TRBD2. The J segment lost 9 bases and the V segment lost 6 bases, leaving 9 bases of the junction unmatched. CDR1 is SGHKS, CDR2 YYEKEE, per germline (reference sequence). This CDR3 comprises 14 residues. CDR3 residues: CASNLAGENIEQFF. DNA of the CDR3: TGTGCCAGCAACCTAGCGGGAGAGAATATTGAGCAGTTCTTC.

This chain uses TRBV9 with TRBJ2-7; possibly TRBD1 for D (6 bases). V gave up 0 bases and J gave up 4 bases, with 11 bases separating them. The CDR3 covers 14 residues. CDR1 is SGDLS, CDR2 YYNGEE, per germline. CDR3 nucleotides: TGTGCCAGCAGCGTAGCTGGCCAGGGGTACGAGCAGTACTTC. This sequence encodes CASSVAGQGYEQYF.